Each of the 18 T cell receptor beta chains below was sequenced from the same sample in a study of cytomegalovirus exposure and HLA in healthy donors. PCR used 60 Vbeta primers and 13 Jbeta primers. Data came from immunoSEQ multiplex PCR; TCRdb stores just in-frame clones and leaves some out. The table shows more than 95,000 clones, with around 60% occurring only once. The specimen was PBMCs. The source of these receptors is a woman aged 50 to 65 in good health and CMV-seronegative.

This clone was counted between two and nine times. The chain carries TRBV28 and TRBJ2-6, with D unclear. Germline values: CDR1 MDHEN, CDR2 SYDVKM. V lost 2 bases and J 0 bases, leaving 11 bases between the germline ends. The CDR3 runs to 17 residues. The CDR3 DNA reads TGTGCCAGCAGTTTACTAGTCGGAAACTCTGGGGCCAACGTCCTGACTTTC. Its protein is CASSLLVGNSGANVLTF.

The rearrangement links TRBV10-3 to TRBJ2-1, with TRBD2 as a possible D gene (6 bases). The length of the CDR3 is 15 residues. Germline-derived CDR1 and CDR2 are ENHRY and SYGVKD. V was pared by 4 bases and J by 0 bases, with 10 bases between. The CDR3 DNA is TGTGCCATCAGTGTCGGGGGAATCTCCTACAATGAGCAGTTCTTC. Translating gives CAISVGGISYNEQFF.

The rearrangement links TRBV10-3 to TRBJ2-2, with 7 bases identical to TRBD1. The CDR3 totals 13 residues. Looked up from germline, CDR1 is ENHRY and CDR2 is SYGVKD. Trimming cost V 9 bases and J 4 bases; bases outside gene matches: 5. Here the CDR3 DNA reads TGTGCCATAGGACAGGAATCCACCGGGGAGCTGTTTTTT. This sequence encodes CAIGQESTGELFF.

The rearrangement links TRBV18 to TRBJ2-7; 7 nucleotides agree with TRBD2. The CDR3 has 14 residues. Germline-derived CDR1 and CDR2 are KGHSH and LQKENI. Trimming removed 3 bases from V and 3 bases from J; junction bases left unmatched: 5. In DNA, the CDR3 is TGTGCCAGCTCACCGTTGGGGGGGGACTACGAGCAGTACTTC. It translates to CASSPLGGDYEQYF. The variable domain in full, with the rest retrieved from reference TRBV18 and TRBJ2-7, is NAGVMQNPRHLVRRRGQEARLRCSPMKGHSHVYWYRQLPEEGLKFMVYLQKENIIDESGMPKERFSAEFPKEGPSILRIQQVVRGDSAAYFCASSPLGGDYEQYFGPGTRLTVT.

V and J are TRBV10-2 and TRBJ2-7; D possibly corresponds to TRBD2 (6 bases). Trimming left V 3 bases short and J 6 bases short, with 18 bases between. This CDR3 contains 15 residues. From germline, CDR1 is WSHSY and CDR2 SAAADI. The CDR3 sequence is CASSDLTIGTGEQYF. The CDR3 DNA reads as TGCGCCAGCAGTGACTTGACAATCGGGACTGGCGAGCAGTACTTC.

This chain connects TRBV11-3 to TRBJ2-2; 8 bases match TRBD1. Germline V gene sequence: CDR1 SGHNT, CDR2 YENEEA. CDR3 length: 14 amino acids. Losses at the gene ends were 1 base for V and 6 bases for J; bases not matched to a gene: 1. CDR3 amino acids: CASSLARGPGELFF. The CDR3 DNA follows: TGTGCCAGCAGCTTAGCCAGGGGGCCCGGGGAGCTGTTTTTT.

V is TRBV10-3 and J is TRBJ1-1, with a possible D match to TRBD1 (5 bases). CDR3 length: 16 amino acids. Germline lookup yields CDR1 ENHRY and CDR2 SYGVKD. V was shortened by 8 bases and J by 4 bases, with 23 bases between the two germline ends. The CDR3 nucleotides read TGTGCCATCGCAGGGTCCCTTGTAACACTACCCACTGAAGCTTTCTTT. As protein: CAIAGSLVTLPTEAFF.

The gene calls are TRBV7-9 and TRBJ2-2, with D possibly being TRBD1 (5 bases). Per the germline V gene, CDR1 is SEHNR and CDR2 is FQNEAQ (reference sequence). V was clipped by 3 bases and J by 6 bases, with 14 bases between them. CDR3 size: 15 residues. Here the CDR3 reads CASSLGQAGPGELFF. The CDR3 coding sequence is TGTGCCAGCAGCTTGGGGCAAGCCGGACCCGGGGAGCTGTTTTTT.

This clone has only a few counts. The chain has TRBV18 and TRBJ2-5, with TRBD2 identical over 11 bases. Germline CDR1 is KGHSH and CDR2 is LQKENI. The CDR3 totals 14 residues. With 8 bases clipped from V and 4 bases from J, the junction kept 6 bases outside the gene matches. CDR3 DNA sequence: TGTGCCAGCCAACGAACTAGCGGGAGAGAGACCCAGTACTTC. Translation: CASQRTSGRETQYF.

The rearrangement joins TRBV28 to TRBJ1-2; TRBD1 aligns across 9 bases. V dropped 6 bases and J dropped 0; count of bases not matched to a gene: 2. The CDR3 loop spans 14 amino acids. In germline, CDR1 is MDHEN, CDR2 SYDVKM. Here the CDR3 DNA reads TGTGCCAGCAGATGGACAGGGGCTAACTATGGCTACACCTTC. Translation: CASRWTGANYGYTF.

CDR3 loop: CASSEAGSGNTIYF. The CDR3 region has the DNA TGTGCCAGCAGTGAAGCGGGGAGTGGAAACACCATATATTTT. V gene TRBV6-1 combines with J gene TRBJ1-3; the D is unclear. Trimming took 0 bases from V and 3 from J, leaving 6 bases between them. CDR1 is MNHNS and CDR2 is SASEGT in the germline V gene. This CDR3 comprises 14 residues.

The V call is TRBV28, the J call TRBJ2-7; the match to TRBD2 covers 10 bases. This CDR3 spans 14 amino acids. After removal of 7 bases from V and 4 bases from J, the junction contained 7 bases not matched to a gene. Germline V gene data show CDR1 as MDHEN and CDR2 as SYDVKM. CDR3 sequence (DNA): TGTGCCAGCACTTCTAGCGGGAGTACGTACGAGCAGTACTTC. It translates to CASTSSGSTYEQYF.

V is TRBV19 and J is TRBJ1-1, with 10 bases fitting TRBD1. This CDR3 is built from 15 residues. CDR1 and CDR2 (germline): LNHDA, SQIVND (reference sequence). The V gene end was trimmed by 6 bases and the J gene end by 4 bases; junction bases not matched to a gene: 8. The CDR3 reads CASREGQGLTTEAFF. The CDR3 coding sequence is TGTGCCAGTAGGGAGGGACAGGGGTTAACCACTGAAGCTTTCTTT.

The rearrangement links TRBV5-4 to TRBJ2-1; tentatively, D is TRBD1 (7 bases). The CDR3 totals 15 residues. Germline V lookup: CDR1 SGHNT, CDR2 YYREEE (reference sequence). Trimming stripped 4 bases from V and 13 bases from J, with 24 bases between. CDR3 loop: CASSAPGLRGFPQFF. The CDR3 DNA sequence: TGTGCCAGCAGCGCCCCGGGACTCAGGGGGTTCCCTCAGTTCTTC.

The chain carries TRBV7-2 and TRBJ1-1, with TRBD1 as a possible D gene (5 bases). The CDR3 is 15 amino acids. Germline V CDR1 and CDR2: SGHTA, FQGNSA. Trimming took off 1 base at V and 1 base at J, with 10 bases between the two ends. The CDR3 reads CASSLGRRGNTEAFF. DNA of the CDR3: TGTGCCAGCAGCTTAGGGAGGAGGGGGAACACTGAAGCTTTCTTT.

The chain has TRBV7-2 and TRBJ2-7, with TRBD2 matching 8 bases. This CDR3 is built from 14 residues. CDR1 and CDR2 from the germline V gene are SGHTA and FQGNSA. V was clipped by 4 bases and J by 1 base; unmatched bases: 3. CDR3 DNA sequence: TGTGCCAGCAGCTCCCAGCGGGGGTCCTACGAGCAGTACTTC. Its translation: CASSSQRGSYEQYF.

This clone occurred once. The gene calls are TRBV4-1 and TRBJ1-3; the D is unclear. Germline V gives CDR1 MGHRA, CDR2 YSYEKL. The CDR3 runs 18 residues. Trimming removed 0 bases from V and 0 bases from J, with 15 bases in between. The CDR3 protein is CASSQDTPEIFSGNTIYF. The CDR3 DNA is TGCGCCAGCAGCCAAGATACCCCAGAAATTTTCTCTGGAAACACCATATATTTT.

The chain recombines TRBV4-2 with TRBJ2-3; TRBD1 aligns across 9 bases. Germline V gives CDR1 LGHNA, CDR2 YNFKEQ. The V and J ends lost 2 bases and 6 bases, in that order; junction bases with no gene match: 9. The CDR3 sequence is 16 residues long. The CDR3 spells CASSQTLQGATDTQYF. CDR3 DNA sequence: TGTGCCAGCAGCCAAACGCTACAGGGGGCAACGGATACGCAGTATTTT.